These 19 T cell receptor beta chains originate from one sample sequenced in a study of CD8 T cells in ankylosing spondylitis (dated by TCRdb to about 2017). Study-wide conclusions, independent of this receptor: Blood from ankylosing spondylitis patients appeared to be characterized by a TCR beta motif made up of under ten highly homologous amino acid variants.

These TCRs are of unknown antigen specificity. Library construction relied on 5' RACE. Data came from an Illumina HiSeq 2500. TCRdb itself trimmed the public reads at Q25 with fastp, ran MiXCR and retained productive beta chains. Each entry is one CDR3 protein sequence, shown with its most common DNA and genes. For this sample the table gives under 550,000 distinct CDR3 sequences, of which roughly a quarter were detected only once. The ten largest clones capture about 0.92% of the sample. Material for sequencing was blood, either unsorted or a sorted T cell fraction (not recorded which). These receptors were collected from a male donor with ankylosing spondylitis.

In DNA form, the CDR3 reads TGTGCCAGCAGCTCGACTACAGGGGGCTATCAGCCCCAGCATTTT. Translation gives CASSSTTGGYQPQHF. This chain connects TRBV7-8 to TRBJ1-5, with TRBD1 matching over 9 bases. The CDR3 extends over 15 amino acids. Unmatched junction bases numbered 6, after V lost 4 bases and J lost 5 bases. Germline V gene sequence: CDR1 SGHVS, CDR2 FQNEAQ. Drawing the rest from reference TRBV7-8 and TRBJ1-5, the complete variable domain is GAGVSQSPRYKVAKRGQDVALRCDPISGHVSLFWYQQALGQGPEFLTYFQNEAQLDKSGLPSDRFFAERPEGSVSTLKIQRTQQEDSAVYLCASSSTTGGYQPQHFGDGTRLSIL.

This clonotype was seen only a few times. The chain combines TRBV29-1 with TRBJ2-3; the match to TRBD2 covers 10 bases. This CDR3 region has 15 residues. Germline trimming cut 4 bases from V and 6 bases from J; bases unmatched to any gene: 10. The V gene's germline CDR1 is SQVTM and CDR2 ANQGSEA. The CDR3 region is CSVVASGRGGDTQYF. The CDR3 coding sequence is TGCAGCGTTGTCGCTAGCGGGAGAGGGGGGGATACGCAGTATTTT.

The chain uses TRBV11-3 and TRBJ2-1, with D tentatively TRBD1 or TRBD2 (5 bases each). The germline gives CDR1 SGHNT, CDR2 YENEEA. V lost 3 bases to trimming and J lost 2 bases, with 11 bases between them. This CDR3 has 15 residues. The CDR3 region has the DNA TGTGCCAGCAGCTTGGGGCGGGCGCCCTACAATGAGCAGTTCTTC. It encodes CASSLGRAPYNEQFF.

V gene TRBV29-1 combines with J gene TRBJ2-7, with D maybe TRBD1 (6 bases). The germline CDR1 and CDR2 sequences are SQVTM and ANQGSEA. This CDR3 comprises 13 residues. V gave up 5 bases and J gave up 7 bases, with 18 bases separating them. The CDR3 bases are TGCAGCGTTCAGACTTTTGGGACAAGGGAGCAGTACGTC. Translation: CSVQTFGTREQYV.

This clonotype came up a few times. The rearrangement links TRBV3-1 to TRBJ1-5; D is unclear. V lost 0 bases, J lost 5 bases, and 11 bases lay in between. Germline V gene lookup returns CDR1 LGHDT and CDR2 YNNKEL (reference sequence). The CDR3 has 15 residues. The CDR3 loop is CASSQDLAGDQPQHF. The CDR3 nucleotides are TGTGCCAGCAGCCAAGACCTCGCCGGTGATCAGCCCCAGCATTTT.

The chain employs TRBV7-2 and TRBJ1-2; D gene unclear. This CDR3 is 14 amino acids long. Germline CDR1 is SGHTA and CDR2 is FQGNSA. V was clipped by 1 base and J by 0 bases, with 6 bases between them. CDR3 sequence (DNA): TGTGCCAGCAGCTTAGGTCCTTCTAACTATGGCTACACCTTC. It encodes CASSLGPSNYGYTF.

Ten or more counts support this clonotype. Relative to the germline gene, one junction end is altered; a read error may explain this. The chain's CDR3 is CASSLDGQPQHF. In nucleotides, the CDR3 is TGTGCCAGCAGCTTAGACGGACAGCCCCAGCATTTT. The chain has TRBV5-1 and TRBJ1-5, with D uncertain. The germline CDR1 and CDR2 sequences are SGHRS and YFSETQ. The CDR3 is 12 amino acids.

This clonotype was detected only once. The gene calls are TRBV3-1 and TRBJ2-4; D remains unclear. Trimming cost V 1 base and J 0 bases, with 4 bases left between them. CDR3 length equals 14 residues. Germline CDR1 reads LGHDT; CDR2 reads YNNKEL (reference sequence). CDR3 DNA sequence: TGTGCCAGCAGCCAAGTCAGAGCCAAAAACATTCAGTACTTC. Residues: CASSQVRAKNIQYF.

The rearrangement links TRBV12-3 or TRBV12-4 to TRBJ2-5, with 9 bases fitting TRBD2. The CDR3 consists of 16 residues. J gave up 3 bases and V 1 base, and 6 bases lay outside the gene matches. The CDR3: CASSLEAGGIKETQYF. The CDR3 nucleotides read TGTGCCAGCAGTTTAGAGGCGGGAGGGATTAAAGAGACCCAGTACTTC.

The chain recombines TRBV27 with TRBJ1-6; D ambiguous. Germline V lookup: CDR1 MNHEY, CDR2 SMNVEV (reference sequence). The V end lost 8 bases, the J end lost 5 bases, and 4 bases lay between the germline ends. CDR3 length: 11 residues. CDR3 nucleotide sequence: TGTGCCAGCGGGCATAATTCACCCCTCCACTTT. This translates into CASGHNSPLHF.

The chain employs TRBV19 and TRBJ2-1; the match to TRBD2 covers 11 bases. Germline CDR1 and CDR2: LNHDA and SQIVND (reference sequence). There are 14 residues in the CDR3. The V segment lost 10 bases and the J segment 7 bases; nucleotides outside the gene matches: 9. The CDR3 DNA is TGTGCCACCATTAGCGGGAGGGCCGGTAATGAGCAGTTCTTC. It yields the protein CATISGRAGNEQFF.

This clonotype was counted a few times. CDR3 sequence reads: CASSLGTGTGSRLFF. The CDR3 DNA reads TGTGCCAGCAGCTTAGGTACCGGGACAGGGTCAAGGCTGTTCTTC. The chain carries TRBV7-9 and TRBJ2-1; 9 bases align to TRBD1. CDR3 length equals 15 residues. Unmatched junction bases numbered 13, after V lost 1 base and J lost 15 bases. Germline CDR1 is SEHNR and CDR2 is FQNEAQ (reference sequence).

The genes are TRBV24-1 and TRBJ2-1; TRBD1 might be the D (6 bases). The CDR3 is 14 amino acids. Germline-derived CDR1 and CDR2 are KGHDR and SFDVKD. V was clipped by 3 bases and J by 9 bases, with 14 bases between them. As DNA, the CDR3 is TGTGCCACCAGTGATCCCAGGGGCACGGGTGAGCAGTTCTTC. This encodes CATSDPRGTGEQFF.

This chain joins TRBV2 and TRBJ1-5, with a possible D match to TRBD1 (5 bases). The CDR3 consists of 14 residues. Germline assignment: CDR1 SNHLY and CDR2 FYNNEI. V lost 2 bases to trimming and J lost 5 bases, with 10 bases between them. The CDR3 DNA is TGTGCCAGCAGTGAATGGGGCAGCTATCAGCCCCAGCATTTT. The encoded protein is CASSEWGSYQPQHF.

This clonotype turned up a few times. This rearrangement joins TRBV12-3 or TRBV12-4 to TRBJ1-4; 8 bases agree with TRBD1. CDR3 length equals 14 residues. Trimming at V came to 2 bases and at J to 8 bases, leaving 4 bases not matched to a gene. CDR3 nucleotide sequence: TGTGCCAGCAGTTTACAGGCAGGGGGCGAAAAACTGTTTTTT. Protein sequence: CASSLQAGGEKLFF.

V usage is TRBV24-1 and J usage is TRBJ2-1, with D tentatively TRBD1 or TRBD2 (6 bases each). Germline V CDR1 and CDR2: KGHDR, SFDVKD. The CDR3 is 12 amino acids. V was shortened by 6 bases and J by 6 bases, with 8 bases between the two germline ends. The CDR3 sequence is CATSRGANEQFF. CDR3 bases: TGTGCCACCAGTAGGGGGGCCAATGAGCAGTTCTTC.

The chain carries TRBV7-8 and TRBJ2-7; 7 bases match TRBD2. The CDR3 spans 18 residues. Germline CDR1 and CDR2: SGHVS and FQNEAQ. V shed 3 bases, J shed 0 bases, and the junction held 14 bases outside the gene matches. CDR3 nucleotides: TGTGCCAGCAGCTTCCCCCCGGGCGGGGGAGGCGTCTCCTACGAGCAGTACTTC. Its protein product is CASSFPPGGGGVSYEQYF.

A few counts support this clonotype. This chain connects TRBV4-2 to TRBJ1-5; D is possibly TRBD1 (5 bases). The V end lost 5 bases, the J end lost 7 bases, and 21 bases lay between the germline ends. Germline lookup yields CDR1 LGHNA and CDR2 YNFKEQ. This CDR3 comprises 16 residues. The CDR3 loop is CASSTQAGQGGQPQHF. The CDR3 coding sequence is TGTGCCAGCAGCACTCAAGCCGGGCAGGGAGGGCAGCCCCAGCATTTT.

V gene TRBV25-1 combines with J gene TRBJ2-7, with D possibly matching TRBD1 (5 bases). V gave up 6 bases and J gave up 6 bases, with 18 bases separating them. This CDR3 is built from 14 residues. Germline V gene sequence: CDR1 MGHDK, CDR2 SYGVNS. The CDR3 here is CASSRRANSREQYF. CDR3 bases: TGTGCCAGCAGCCGCAGGGCTAACTCTCGCGAGCAGTACTTC.